The rows below give T cell receptor beta chains drawn from one sample of a study of blood T cell repertoires in COVID-19. Data came from immunoSEQ multiplex PCR; TCRdb stores just in-frame clones and leaves some out. The repertoire holds roughly 14,000 clones, with 80% as singletons. Input material: peripheral blood. The receptors stem from a human donor in a cohort sampled during active COVID-19. CDR3s include the opening cysteine and the closing phenylalanine or tryptophan. A D gene is named only where the DNA matches it firmly. The listing skips clone size in some rows; elsewhere it reads once, few, many or a size class.

cdr3_length j_call clone_size d_call v_call cdr3_nt cdr3_aa
14 TRBJ2-3 NA NA TRBV28 TGTGCCAGCAGAGGGGTGGGATTCACAGATACGCAGTATTTT CASRGVGFTDTQYF
11 TRBJ2-4 NA NA TRBV12-3/TRBV12-4 TGTGCCAGCAGGGGCCCAGGGGTTCAGTACTTC CASRGPGVQYF
14 TRBJ2-2 NA NA TRBV10-3 TGTGCCATCAGTGAGTCGCGGGGCCTGGGGGAGCTGTTTTTT CAISESRGLGELFF
15 TRBJ2-3 few NA TRBV15 TGTGCCACCAGCAGAGTCAGGAGGGCCGCAGATACGCAGTATTTT CATSRVRRAADTQYF
16 TRBJ2-5 NA TRBD2 TRBV5-1 TGCGCCAGCAGCTTGGGGGCGGGAGCCAACCAAGAGACCCAGTACTTC CASSLGAGANQETQYF
14 TRBJ2-3 NA NA TRBV5-6 TGTGCCAGCAGCTCGGGGGACTTGGCAGATACGCAGTATTTT CASSSGDLADTQYF
18 TRBJ1-1 NA TRBD1 TRBV19 TGTGCCAGTAGTACGCTACTACAGGGGGCAGTTTGGGACACTGAAGCTTTCTTT CASSTLLQGAVWDTEAFF
17 TRBJ2-1 few TRBD2 TRBV7-3 TGTGCCAGCAGCTTAACGACGACTAGCGGGACCTACAATGAGCAGTTCTTC CASSLTTTSGTYNEQFF
15 TRBJ2-7 few TRBD2 TRBV7-2 TGTGCCAGCAGCTATACTAGCGGGAGCGGTTACGAGCAGTACTTC CASSYTSGSGYEQYF
16 TRBJ1-1 once NA TRBV18 TGTGCCAGCTCACCAACGGCAGGAACCTTGAACACTGAAGCTTTCTTT CASSPTAGTLNTEAFF
14 TRBJ2-7 NA NA TRBV5-1 TGCGCCAGCAGCCCGGCCACAGGGTCCTACGAGCAGTACTTC CASSPATGSYEQYF
13 TRBJ1-2 NA TRBD1 TRBV7-2 TGTGCCAGCAGCCCAGGACAGGGCTCCGGCTACACCTTC CASSPGQGSGYTF
14 TRBJ1-6 NA NA TRBV28 TGTGCCACAATACAGAGCTCCTATAATTCACCCCTCCACTTT CATIQSSYNSPLHF
13 TRBJ2-5 NA NA TRBV11-3 TGTGCCAGCAGCACCACTGCTCAAGAGACCCAGTACTTC CASSTTAQETQYF
17 TRBJ2-3 NA TRBD2 TRBV7-2 TGTGCCAGCAGCTTAGGAGCGGGAGTAGTGGGCACAGATACGCAGTATTTT CASSLGAGVVGTDTQYF
15 TRBJ2-2 few NA TRBV11-2 TGTGCCAGCAGCCACCCTGGGGCTAACACCGGGGAGCTGTTTTTT CASSHPGANTGELFF